A single sample is the source of the 5 T cell receptor beta chains below, sequenced in a study of shared clonotypes between healthy human individuals (dated by TCRdb to between 2020 and 2021). Receptor libraries were prepared by the immunoSEQ multiplex PCR assay. TCRdb stores this immuneACCESS table with in-frame sequences only. Part of the clones is absent; in the studies checked, under half of the shortfall reflects unresolved V genes, and no reason is known for the rest. Here the sample has approximately 2.5 million clones; approximately 93% occur a single time. About 0.39% of the sample goes to the ten largest clones. Material for sequencing was naive CD4+ T cells from PBMCs. According to the study, the label for this sample's cell subset or site signals: CD45RA+ positively selected. Receptors were obtained from a man aged 18-30 years in good health. Some clones in this sample may be carry-over from other donors' samples.

The rearrangement joins TRBV5-4 to TRBJ1-4, with a tentative D call TRBD1 (5 bases). This CDR3 spans 15 amino acids. The germline V gene encodes CDR1 SGHNT and CDR2 YYREEE (reference sequence). Deletions cut 4 bases from V and 1 base from J, with 11 bases between. CDR3 sequence (DNA): TGTGCCAGCAGCCTAATCGGGGGAACTAATGAAAAACTGTTTTTT. Protein product: CASSLIGGTNEKLFF. The variable domain in full, completed from reference TRBV5-4 and TRBJ1-4, reads ETGVTQSPTHLIKTRGQQVTLRCSSQSGHNTVSWYQQALGQGPQFIFQYYREEENGRGNFPPRFSGLQFPNYSSELNVNALELDDSALYLCASSLIGGTNEKLFFGSGTQLSVL.

The gene calls are TRBV5-1 and TRBJ2-5; D call uncertain. V lost 0 bases and J 3 bases, leaving 9 bases between the germline ends. The CDR3 covers 14 residues. Germline V lookup: CDR1 SGHRS, CDR2 YFSETQ. In DNA form, the CDR3 reads TGCGCCAGCAGCTTGGTATCATGGGAAGAGACCCAGTACTTC. It codes for CASSLVSWEETQYF.

The chain uses TRBV6-5 and TRBJ2-7; 8 nucleotides align to TRBD2. V trimming: 6 bases; J trimming: 6 bases; junction bases outside the gene matches: 13. Germline V gives CDR1 MNHEY, CDR2 SVGAGI. CDR3 size: 15 residues. Written as DNA, the CDR3 is TGTGCCAGCAGCCCGGGTTCGAGCGGGAGCCGCGAGCAGTACTTC. This encodes CASSPGSSGSREQYF.

The chain links TRBV5-1 to TRBJ2-1; 10 nucleotides match TRBD2. CDR1 is SGHRS and CDR2 is YFSETQ in the germline V gene. CDR3 length equals 15 residues. Trimming took 0 bases from V and 8 from J; bases not matched to a gene: 5. The CDR3 bases are TGCGCCAGCAGCTTGGTGGCAGCGGGAGGGGATGAGCAGTTCTTC. This codes for CASSLVAAGGDEQFF.

This chain links TRBV27 with TRBJ2-3; D not resolved. The CDR3 has 16 amino acids. Germline CDR1 MNHEY, CDR2 SMNVEV (reference sequence). Trimming cost V 0 bases and J 4 bases, with 14 bases left between them. CDR3 protein: CASSLSIRMIADTQYF. CDR3 bases: TGTGCCAGCAGTTTATCGATAAGGATGATAGCAGATACGCAGTATTTT.